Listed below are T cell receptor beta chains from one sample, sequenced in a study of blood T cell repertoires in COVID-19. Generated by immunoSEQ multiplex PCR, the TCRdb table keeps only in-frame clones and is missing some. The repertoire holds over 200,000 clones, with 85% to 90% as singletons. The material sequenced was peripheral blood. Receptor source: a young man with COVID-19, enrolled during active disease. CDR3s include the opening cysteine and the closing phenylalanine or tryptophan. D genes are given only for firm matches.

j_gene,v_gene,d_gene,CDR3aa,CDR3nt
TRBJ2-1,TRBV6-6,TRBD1,CASSTQGQINEQFF,TGTGCCAGCAGTACCCAGGGACAGATCAATGAGCAGTTCTTC
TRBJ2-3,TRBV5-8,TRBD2,CASSLPGLAGGVADTQYF,TGTGCCAGCAGCTTGCCCGGACTAGCGGGAGGTGTGGCAGATACGCAGTATTTT
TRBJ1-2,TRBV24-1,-,CATSDAGYGYTF,TGTGCCACCAGTGATGCAGGCTATGGCTACACCTTC
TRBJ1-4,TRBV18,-,CASSHQGPTNEKLFF,TGTGCCAGCTCACATCAGGGTCCAACTAATGAAAAACTGTTTTTT
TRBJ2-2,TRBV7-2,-,CASSQDRPNTGELFF,TGTGCCAGCAGCCAGGACAGACCGAACACCGGGGAGCTGTTTTTT
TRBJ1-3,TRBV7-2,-,CASSLDRGNTIYF,TGTGCCAGCAGCCTTGACAGAGGAAACACCATATATTTT
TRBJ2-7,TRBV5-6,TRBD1,CASSSRGTGGNKTYEQYF,TGTGCCAGCAGCTCCCGCGGGACAGGGGGCAATAAGACCTACGAGCAGTACTTC
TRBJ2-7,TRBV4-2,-,CASSQGGPISYEQYF,TGTGCCAGCAGCCAGGGCGGGCCGATCTCCTACGAGCAGTACTTC
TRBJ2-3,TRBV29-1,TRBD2,CSAKGTSLNTQYF,TGCAGCGCCAAAGGGACTAGCCTGAATACGCAGTATTTT
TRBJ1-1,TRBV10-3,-,CAISESRGGVNTEAFF,TGTGCCATCAGTGAGTCAAGGGGCGGGGTGAACACTGAAGCTTTCTTT
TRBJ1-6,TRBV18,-,CASSPTATGSSYNSPLHF,TGTGCCAGCTCGCCGACAGCCACAGGGAGCTCCTATAATTCACCCCTCCACTTT
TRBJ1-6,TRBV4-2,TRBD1,CASSRSGGTVYNSPLHF,TGTGCCAGCAGCCGGTCGGGGGGGACAGTCTATAATTCACCCCTCCACTTT
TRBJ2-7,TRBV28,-,CASSFPGDTYEQYF,TGTGCCAGCAGTTTCCCAGGGGATACCTACGAGCAGTACTTC
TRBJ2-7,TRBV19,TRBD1,CASRGTGAYEQYF,TGTGCCAGTAGGGGGACAGGGGCCTACGAGCAGTACTTC
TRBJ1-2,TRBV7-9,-,CASMGQDGGYTF,TGTGCCAGCATGGGGCAGGATGGGGGCTACACCTTC
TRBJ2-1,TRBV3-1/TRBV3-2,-,CASRRGTGAPLF,TGTGCCAGCAGACGGGGGACCGGAGCCCCTCTCTTC
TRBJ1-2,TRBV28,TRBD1,CASKLQGASYGYTF,TGTGCCAGCAAACTACAGGGGGCGAGCTATGGCTACACCTTC
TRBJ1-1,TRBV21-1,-,CASSKGGVETEGYMNTEAFF,TGTGCCAGCAGCAAAGGGGGGGTAGAGACCGAGGGGTATATGAACACTGAAGCTTTCTTT
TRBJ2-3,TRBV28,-,CASTSRGILTDTQYF,TGTGCCAGCACCTCTAGGGGAATACTCACAGATACGCAGTATTTT
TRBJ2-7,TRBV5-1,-,CASSPTPYYEQYF,TGCGCCAGCAGCCCTACCCCCTACTACGAGCAGTACTTC
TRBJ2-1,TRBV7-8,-,CASSLGGAAAYNEQFF,TGTGCCAGCAGCTTAGGCGGGGCCGCTGCCTACAATGAGCAGTTCTTC
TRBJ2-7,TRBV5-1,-,CASSVRDYEQYF,TGCGCCAGCAGCGTCCGGGACTACGAGCAGTACTTC
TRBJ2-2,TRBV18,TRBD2,CASPRGPAAGANTGELFF,TGTGCCAGCCCCCGAGGTCCAGCGGCGGGGGCGAACACCGGGGAGCTGTTTTTT
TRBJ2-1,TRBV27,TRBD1,CASSMGQKSSYNEQFF,TGTGCCAGCAGTATGGGACAGAAGAGCTCCTACAATGAGCAGTTCTTC